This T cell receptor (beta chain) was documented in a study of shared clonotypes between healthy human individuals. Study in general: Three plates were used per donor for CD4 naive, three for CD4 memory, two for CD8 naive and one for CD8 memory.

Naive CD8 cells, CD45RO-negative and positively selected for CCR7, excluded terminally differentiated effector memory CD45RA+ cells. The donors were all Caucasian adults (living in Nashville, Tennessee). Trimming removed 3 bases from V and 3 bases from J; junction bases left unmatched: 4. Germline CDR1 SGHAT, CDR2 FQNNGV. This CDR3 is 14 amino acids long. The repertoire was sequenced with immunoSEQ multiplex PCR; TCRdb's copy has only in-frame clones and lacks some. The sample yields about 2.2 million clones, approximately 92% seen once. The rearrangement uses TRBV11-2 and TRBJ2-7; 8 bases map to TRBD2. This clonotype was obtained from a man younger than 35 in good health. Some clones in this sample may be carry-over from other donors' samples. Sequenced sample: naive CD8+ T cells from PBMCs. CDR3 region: CASSFPGRGYEQYF. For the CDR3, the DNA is TGTGCCAGCAGCTTTCCCGGGAGGGGCTACGAGCAGTACTTC.